This TCR beta chain was sequenced during a study of cytomegalovirus exposure and HLA in healthy donors. This CDR3 is built from 15 residues. CDR1 is MNHNY and CDR2 is SVGAGI in the germline V gene (reference sequence). Trimming stripped 2 bases from V and 0 bases from J, with 10 bases between. Overall study results and limits: A later analysis reportedly found fewer N-insertions in an Asian-associated ancestry cluster than the roughly 670-donor mean. Presence/absence analyses assumed roughly uniform sequencing depth across donors, which may not hold.

Primers for the PCR totalled 60 Vbeta and 13 Jbeta. Some clones are missing from TCRdb's copy, which holds only in-frame ones; the method was immunoSEQ multiplex PCR. The table lists fewer than 350,000 clones, roughly 89% of them singletons, with approximately 2% in the top ten. Among the donors, all were healthy bone marrow donors. On this clone itself: Its antigen is not known.

The clonotype was recovered from a young woman in good health and CMV-seronegative. V usage is TRBV6-6 and J usage is TRBJ2-5; D not resolved. Sequenced: PBMCs. CDR3 sequence: CASSYVDWYQETQYF. The CDR3 region has the DNA TGTGCCAGCAGTTACGTTGACTGGTACCAAGAGACCCAGTACTTC.